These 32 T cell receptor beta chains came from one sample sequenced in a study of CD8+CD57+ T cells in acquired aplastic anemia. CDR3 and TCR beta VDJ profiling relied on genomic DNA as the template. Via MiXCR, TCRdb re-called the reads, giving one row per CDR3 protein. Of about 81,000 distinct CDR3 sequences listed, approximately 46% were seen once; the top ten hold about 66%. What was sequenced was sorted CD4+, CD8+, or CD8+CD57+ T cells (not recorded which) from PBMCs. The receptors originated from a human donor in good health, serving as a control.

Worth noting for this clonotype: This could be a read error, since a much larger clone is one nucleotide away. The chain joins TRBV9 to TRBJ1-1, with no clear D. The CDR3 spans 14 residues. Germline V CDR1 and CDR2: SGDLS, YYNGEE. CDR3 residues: CACSVGGPQAEAFF. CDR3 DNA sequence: TGTGCCTGCAGCGTAGGCGGACCTCAGGCTGAAGCTTTCTTT. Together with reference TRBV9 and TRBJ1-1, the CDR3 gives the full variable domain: DSGVTQTPKHLITATGQRVTLRCSPRSGDLSVYWYQQSLDQGLQFLIQYYNGEERAKGNILERFSAQQFPDLHSELNLSSLELGDSALYFCACSVGGPQAEAFFGQGTRLTVV.

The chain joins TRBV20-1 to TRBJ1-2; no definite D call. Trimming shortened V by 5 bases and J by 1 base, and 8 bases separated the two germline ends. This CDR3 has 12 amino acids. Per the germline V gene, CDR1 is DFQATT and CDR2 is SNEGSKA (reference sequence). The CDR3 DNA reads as TGCAGTGCTGGCAACTTTAACTATGGCTACACCTTC. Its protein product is CSAGNFNYGYTF.

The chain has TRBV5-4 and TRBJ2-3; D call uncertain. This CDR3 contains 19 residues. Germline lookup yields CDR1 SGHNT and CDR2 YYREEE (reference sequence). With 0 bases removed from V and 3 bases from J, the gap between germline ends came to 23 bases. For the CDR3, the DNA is TGTGCCAGCAGCTTGGACCCGGACGGTTATGTGGTTTGGACAGATACGCAGTATTTT. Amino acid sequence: CASSLDPDGYVVWTDTQYF.

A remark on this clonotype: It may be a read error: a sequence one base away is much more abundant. In DNA, the CDR3 is TGTGCCAGCAGCGTAGTTAAGGGACGTACGCAGTATTTT. This sequence encodes CASSVVKGRTQYF. The rearrangement links TRBV9 to TRBJ2-3, with D tentatively TRBD1 or TRBD2 (5 bases each). Germline-derived CDR1 and CDR2 are SGDLS and YYNGEE. V shed 0 bases and J shed 8 bases, with 10 bases lying between them. The CDR3 is 13 residues long.

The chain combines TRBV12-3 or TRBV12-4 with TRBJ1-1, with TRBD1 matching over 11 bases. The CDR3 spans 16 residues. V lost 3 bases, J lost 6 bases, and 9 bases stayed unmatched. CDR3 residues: CASSFGQGAPRAEAFF. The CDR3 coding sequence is TGTGCCAGCAGTTTTGGACAGGGGGCTCCCCGGGCTGAAGCTTTCTTT.

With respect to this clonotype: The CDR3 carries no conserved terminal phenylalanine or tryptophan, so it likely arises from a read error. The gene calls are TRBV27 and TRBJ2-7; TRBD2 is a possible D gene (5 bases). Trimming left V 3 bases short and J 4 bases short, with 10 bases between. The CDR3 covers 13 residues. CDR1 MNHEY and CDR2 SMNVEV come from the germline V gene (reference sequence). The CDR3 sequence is CASSLGRKYEQYL. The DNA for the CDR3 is TGTGCCAGCAGTTTGGGGAGAAAGTACGAGCAGTACCTC.

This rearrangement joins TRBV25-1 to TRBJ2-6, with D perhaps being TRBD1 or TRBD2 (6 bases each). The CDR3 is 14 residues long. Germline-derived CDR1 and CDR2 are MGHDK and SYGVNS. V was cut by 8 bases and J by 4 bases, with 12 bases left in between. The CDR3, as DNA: TGTGCCAGCCTGGAGGGGGACGGGGCCAACGTCCTGACTTTC. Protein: CASLEGDGANVLTF. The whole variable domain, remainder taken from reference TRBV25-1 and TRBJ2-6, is EADIYQTPRYLVIGTGKKITLECSQTMGHDKMYWYQQDPGMELHLIHYSYGVNSTEKGDLSSESTVSRIRTEHFPLTLESARPSHTSQYLCASLEGDGANVLTFGAGSRLTVL.

The CDR3 region is CASSARSTGGYTF. The DNA of the CDR3 is TGTGCCAGCAGTGCTAGATCCACGGGTGGCTACACCTTC. This chain uses TRBV25-1 with TRBJ1-2, with no clear D. V was clipped by 4 bases and J by 7 bases, with 13 bases between them. The CDR3 runs to 13 residues. Germline loops: CDR1 MGHDK, CDR2 SYGVNS.

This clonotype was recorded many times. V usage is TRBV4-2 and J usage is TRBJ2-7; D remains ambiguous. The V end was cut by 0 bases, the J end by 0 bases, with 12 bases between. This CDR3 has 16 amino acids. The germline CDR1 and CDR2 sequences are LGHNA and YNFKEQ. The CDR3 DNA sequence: TGTGCCAGCAGCCAAGATCTGCAAATCCCCTCCTACGAGCAGTACTTC. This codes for CASSQDLQIPSYEQYF.

CDR3 sequence reads: CATSEHRGGYTF. The CDR3 DNA is TGTGCCACCAGTGAGCACAGGGGTGGCTACACCTTC. J is TRBJ1-2 and V is TRBV24-1, with TRBD1 identical over 7 bases. Germline CDR1 KGHDR, CDR2 SFDVKD. The CDR3 is 12 amino acids. Trimming at V came to 4 bases and at J to 7 bases, leaving 2 bases not matched to a gene.

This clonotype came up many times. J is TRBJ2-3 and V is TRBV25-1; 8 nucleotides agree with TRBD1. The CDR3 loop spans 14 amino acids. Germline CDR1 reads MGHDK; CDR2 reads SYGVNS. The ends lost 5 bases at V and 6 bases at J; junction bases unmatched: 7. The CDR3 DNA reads TGTGCCAGCAGTCCGGGACAGGCCCCCGATACGCAGTATTTT. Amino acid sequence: CASSPGQAPDTQYF. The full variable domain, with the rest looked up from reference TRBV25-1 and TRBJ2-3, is EADIYQTPRYLVIGTGKKITLECSQTMGHDKMYWYQQDPGMELHLIHYSYGVNSTEKGDLSSESTVSRIRTEHFPLTLESARPSHTSQYLCASSPGQAPDTQYFGPGTRLTVL.

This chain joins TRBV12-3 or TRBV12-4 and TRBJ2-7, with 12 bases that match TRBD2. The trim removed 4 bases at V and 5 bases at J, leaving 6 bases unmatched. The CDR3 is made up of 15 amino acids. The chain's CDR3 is CASSWRTSGNHEQYF. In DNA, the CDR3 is TGTGCCAGCAGTTGGAGGACTAGCGGGAACCACGAGCAGTACTTC.

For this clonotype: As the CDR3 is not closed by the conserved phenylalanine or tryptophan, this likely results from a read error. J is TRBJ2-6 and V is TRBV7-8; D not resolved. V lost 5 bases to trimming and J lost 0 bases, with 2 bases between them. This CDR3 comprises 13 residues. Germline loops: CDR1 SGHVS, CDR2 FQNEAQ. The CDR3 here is CASSDSGANVLTH. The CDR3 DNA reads TGTGCCAGCAGCGACTCTGGGGCCAACGTCCTGACTCAC.

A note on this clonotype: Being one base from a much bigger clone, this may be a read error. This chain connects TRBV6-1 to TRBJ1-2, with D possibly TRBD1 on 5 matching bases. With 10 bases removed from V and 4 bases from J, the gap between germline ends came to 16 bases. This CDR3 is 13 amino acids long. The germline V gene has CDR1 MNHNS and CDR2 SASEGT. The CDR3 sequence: CANRDPGVYGYTF. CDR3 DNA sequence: TGTGCCAACCGGGACCCGGGGGTCTATGGCTACACCTTC.

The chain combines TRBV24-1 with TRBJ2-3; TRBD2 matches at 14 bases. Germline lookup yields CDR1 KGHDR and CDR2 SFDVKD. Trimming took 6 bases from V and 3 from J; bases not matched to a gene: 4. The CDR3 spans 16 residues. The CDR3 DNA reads TGTGCCACCAGTACGCGACTAGCGGGAGGGACAGATACGCAGTATTTT. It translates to CATSTRLAGGTDTQYF.

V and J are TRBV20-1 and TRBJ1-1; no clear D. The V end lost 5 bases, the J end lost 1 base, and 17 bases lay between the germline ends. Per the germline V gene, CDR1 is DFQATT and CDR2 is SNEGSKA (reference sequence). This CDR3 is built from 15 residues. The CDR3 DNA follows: TGCAGTGCTTACTATACCGGACGGCGGAACACTGAAGCTTTCTTT. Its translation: CSAYYTGRRNTEAFF.

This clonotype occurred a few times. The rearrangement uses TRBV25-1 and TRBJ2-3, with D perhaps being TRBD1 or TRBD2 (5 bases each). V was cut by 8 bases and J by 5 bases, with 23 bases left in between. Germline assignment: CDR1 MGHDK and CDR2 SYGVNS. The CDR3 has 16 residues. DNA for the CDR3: TGTGCCAGCTCCCCTGTCGATGCCGGGACGGGAGATACGCAGTATTTT. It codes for CASSPVDAGTGDTQYF.

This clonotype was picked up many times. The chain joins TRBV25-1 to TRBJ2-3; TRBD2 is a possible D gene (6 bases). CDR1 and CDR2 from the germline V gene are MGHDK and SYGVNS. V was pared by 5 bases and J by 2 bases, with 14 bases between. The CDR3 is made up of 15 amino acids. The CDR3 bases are TGTGCCAGCAGTTACTCGGTAGCGGACACAGATACGCAGTATTTT. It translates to CASSYSVADTDTQYF.

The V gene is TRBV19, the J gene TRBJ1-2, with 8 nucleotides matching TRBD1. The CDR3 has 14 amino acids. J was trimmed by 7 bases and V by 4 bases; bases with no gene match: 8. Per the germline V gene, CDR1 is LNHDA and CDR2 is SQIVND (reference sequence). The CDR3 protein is CASSTAGTGFGYTF. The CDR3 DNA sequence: TGTGCCAGTAGTACCGCCGGGACAGGATTTGGCTACACCTTC. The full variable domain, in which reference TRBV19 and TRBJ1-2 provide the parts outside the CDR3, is DGGITQSPKYLFRKEGQNVTLSCEQNLNHDAMYWYRQDPGQGLRLIYYSQIVNDFQKGDIAEGYSVSREKKESFPLTVTSAQKNPTAFYLCASSTAGTGFGYTFGSGTRLTVV.

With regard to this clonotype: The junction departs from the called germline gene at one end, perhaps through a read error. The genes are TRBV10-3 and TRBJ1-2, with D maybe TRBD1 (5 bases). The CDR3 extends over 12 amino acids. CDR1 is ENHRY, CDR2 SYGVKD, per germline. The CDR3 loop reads CAISTDRGGYSF. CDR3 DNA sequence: TGTGCCATCAGCACCGACAGAGGCGGCTACAGCTTC.

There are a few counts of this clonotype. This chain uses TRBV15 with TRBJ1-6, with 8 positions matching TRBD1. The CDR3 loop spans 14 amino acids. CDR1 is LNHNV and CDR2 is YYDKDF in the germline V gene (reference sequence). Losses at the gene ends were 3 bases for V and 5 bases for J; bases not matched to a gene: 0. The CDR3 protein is CATSRTGDNSPLHF. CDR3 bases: TGTGCCACCAGCAGGACAGGGGATAATTCACCCCTCCACTTT.

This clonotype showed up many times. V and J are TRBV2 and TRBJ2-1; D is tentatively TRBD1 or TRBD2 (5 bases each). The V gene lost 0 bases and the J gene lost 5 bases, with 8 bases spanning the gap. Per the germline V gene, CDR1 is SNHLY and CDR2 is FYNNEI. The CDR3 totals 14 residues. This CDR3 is CASSEAGVDNEQFF. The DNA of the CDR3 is TGTGCCAGCAGTGAAGCGGGGGTGGACAATGAGCAGTTCTTC.

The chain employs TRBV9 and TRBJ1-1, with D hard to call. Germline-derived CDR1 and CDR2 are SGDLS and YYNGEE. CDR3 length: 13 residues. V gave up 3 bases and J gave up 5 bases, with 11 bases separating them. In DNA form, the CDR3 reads TGTGCCAGCAGCGGTCCCCTAGGTACTGAAGCTTTCTTT. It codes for CASSGPLGTEAFF.

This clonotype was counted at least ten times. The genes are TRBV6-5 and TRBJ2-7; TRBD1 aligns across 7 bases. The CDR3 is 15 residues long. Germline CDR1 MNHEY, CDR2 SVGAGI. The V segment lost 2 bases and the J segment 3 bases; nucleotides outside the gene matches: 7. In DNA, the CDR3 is TGTGCCAGCAGTTACAGTATGGGACAGAACTACGAGCAGTACTTC. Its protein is CASSYSMGQNYEQYF.

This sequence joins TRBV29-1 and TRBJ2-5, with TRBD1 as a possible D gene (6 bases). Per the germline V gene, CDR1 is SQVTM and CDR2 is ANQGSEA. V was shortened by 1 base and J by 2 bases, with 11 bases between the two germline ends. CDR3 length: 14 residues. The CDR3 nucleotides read TGCAGCGTTGAAGGCGGCAGGGGTCAAGAGACCCAGTACTTC. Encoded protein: CSVEGGRGQETQYF.

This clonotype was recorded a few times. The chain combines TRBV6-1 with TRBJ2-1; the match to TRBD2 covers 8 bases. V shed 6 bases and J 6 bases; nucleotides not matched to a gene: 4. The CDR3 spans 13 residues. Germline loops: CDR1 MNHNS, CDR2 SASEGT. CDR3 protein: CASRDGTSNEQFF. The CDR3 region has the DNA TGTGCCAGCAGGGACGGGACTAGCAATGAGCAGTTCTTC.

The CDR3 nucleotides are TGTGCCAGCAGCTATTGGGGGGCAGGGACTATGCTTACCTCTGGAAACACCATATATTTT. Translation: CASSYWGAGTMLTSGNTIYF. V and J are TRBV11-1 and TRBJ1-3; D is perhaps TRBD1 (6 bases). The ends were cut back, 4 bases at V and 0 bases at J, with 25 bases in the middle. The CDR3 has 20 residues. CDR1 is SGHAT and CDR2 is FQDESV in the germline V gene (reference sequence).

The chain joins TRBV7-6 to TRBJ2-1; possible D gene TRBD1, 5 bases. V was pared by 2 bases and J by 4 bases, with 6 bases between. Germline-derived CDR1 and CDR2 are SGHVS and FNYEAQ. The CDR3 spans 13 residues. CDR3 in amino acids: CASSLQGYNEQFF. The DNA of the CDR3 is TGTGCCAGCAGCTTACAGGGATACAATGAGCAGTTCTTC.

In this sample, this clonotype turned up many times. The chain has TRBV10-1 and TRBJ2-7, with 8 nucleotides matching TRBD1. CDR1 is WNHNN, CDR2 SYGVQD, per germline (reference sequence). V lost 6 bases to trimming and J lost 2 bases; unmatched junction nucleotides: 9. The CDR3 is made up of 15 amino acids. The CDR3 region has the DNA TGCGCCAGCAGCGAGGGACAGGAATTCCCCTACGAGCAGTACTTC. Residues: CASSEGQEFPYEQYF.

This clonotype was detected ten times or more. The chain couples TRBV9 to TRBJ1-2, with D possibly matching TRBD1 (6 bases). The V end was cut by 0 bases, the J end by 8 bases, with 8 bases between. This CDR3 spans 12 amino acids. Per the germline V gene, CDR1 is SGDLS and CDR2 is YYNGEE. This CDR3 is CASSVGGGGYTF. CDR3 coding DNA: TGTGCCAGCAGCGTAGGGGGGGGCGGCTACACCTTC.

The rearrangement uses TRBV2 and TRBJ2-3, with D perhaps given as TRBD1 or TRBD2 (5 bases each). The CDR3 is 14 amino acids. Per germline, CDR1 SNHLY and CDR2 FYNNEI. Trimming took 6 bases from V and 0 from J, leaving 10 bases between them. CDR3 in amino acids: CASSGTLSTDTQYF. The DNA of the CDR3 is TGTGCCAGCAGCGGGACGTTAAGCACAGATACGCAGTATTTT.

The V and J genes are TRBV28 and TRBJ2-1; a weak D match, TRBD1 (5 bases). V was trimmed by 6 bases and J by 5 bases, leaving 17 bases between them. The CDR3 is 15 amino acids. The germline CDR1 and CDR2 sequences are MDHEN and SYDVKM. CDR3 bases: TGTGCCAGCAGCTACGATTTACAGGTCAACAATGAGCAGTTCTTC. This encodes CASSYDLQVNNEQFF.